The entry below gives a single T cell receptor (beta chain) sequence along with its context. This clone was observed once. Its specific antigen is unknown. Base qualities are missing; no much larger clone stands one base away. The library came from the immunoSEQ multiplex PCR assay. Adaptive Biotechnologies handled the TCRB amplification, library preparation, sequencing and preliminary bioinformatics at Survey level resolution. As for how the authors treated the data: In R, clonality was calculated as 1 minus the normalized Shannon entropy, and the Gini index was computed using the R package ineq. To get the overlap score, the summed counts of shared sequences were divided by the total counts of all sequences in both of the compared samples. Shared-clonotype significance used Fisher's exact test assuming a theoretical repertoire of 10^7 TCRB sequences. TCRdb's version of the immuneACCESS table is confined to in-frame rearrangements and falls short of the full clone set. An unresolved V gene accounts for under half of the shortfall where checked; the remainder is of unknown origin. V, J and clone size derive from that table, while D and trimming were established from the DNA sequence. The table for this sample lists approximately 14,000 clones; around 75% of them were counted only once. Jointly, the top ten make up approximately 0.4% of the sample.

This specimen comes from a study of follicular helper T cells after annual influenza vaccination (dated 2017 in TCRdb). Context from the whole study: After each seasonal influenza vaccination, blood samples were collected on days 0, 7 and 28. The 2013-2014 samples were cryopreserved, while the 2015 samples were processed right after collection. Multi-year samples were available for six subjects, with four spanning two vaccination seasons and two spanning three seasons. Some subjects were followed across successive annual vaccinations spanning the 2013-2014, 2014-2015 and 2015-2016 seasons to study recall of cTfh clones. One week after vaccination, a second recruited cohort of about eleven subjects (Table S1) displayed a similar ICOS+CD38+ cTfh response.

CDR1 and CDR2 are drawn from the germline V gene (reference sequence): MNHNY, SVGAGI. Trimming at the junction amounts to 0 bases on V and 4 bases on J, and the germline ends lie 12 bases apart. Taken from cysteine to phenylalanine, the CDR3 has 15 residues. Of the read, only the CDR3 DNA is kept; its 45 bases are in frame from base 1. Explained via the paper, the time point label denotes: 2015-2016 season, pre-vaccination. TCRB sequencing was used to follow sorted CD4 subsets from the blood of adults before and after they were given the seasonal inactivated influenza vaccine (Fluvarix). To be eligible, subjects had to be community-dwelling and could not have received an influenza vaccine during the previous 6 months. Subjects were excluded for influenza vaccine contraindications, substance abuse, HIV/AIDS, active malignancy, immunomodulatory medication, or active illness such as respiratory infection. At each time point, roughly 35 to 110 mL of blood was collected. PBMC were isolated using Ficoll-Paque PLUS or SepMate separation. CXCR5- memory CD4 T cells were sorted as a comparison non-Tfh subset. Before DNA was extracted, the cell subsets were sorted from PBMC using a BD FACS Aria.

General study outcomes and caveats: Only about 10-20% of analyzed cells yielded productive TCRB sequences, so sampling of rare clonotypes was not possible. ICOS+CD38+ cTfh clonality correlated with the frequency of that population, and its change correlated with the change in circulating plasmablast frequency. Day 7 ICOS+CD38+ clones were most often found later in ICOS-CD38- cTfh, suggesting that subset may serve as a memory reservoir. Undersampling of the much larger non-cTfh compartments could not be excluded when assessing influenza clone enrichment. With successive annual vaccinations, a recurrent oligoclonal ICOS+CD38+ cTfh response was recalled, and this response contained tetramer and AIM influenza-specific clonotypes.

The sequences come from CXCR5- memory CD4+ T cells sorted from blood, collected on the day of influenza vaccination. Taken with the paper, the label for cell subset or site translates to: CXCR5- memory CD4 T cells. The receptor was isolated from an adult who received the influenza vaccine. The sequence joins TRBV6-6 to TRBJ1-2; perhaps TRBD1 is the D gene, with 5 bases matching. The CDR3 in this case is CASSYSPGPLYGYTF. The nucleotide sequence is given as TGTGCCAGCAGTTACTCTCCGGGACCCCTCTATGGCTACACCTTC.